This T cell receptor beta chain was retrieved from a study of blood T cell repertoires in COVID-19. Study-wide context: Sources were T cells, B-cell-depleted T cells, or PBMCs; the material itself was cDNA or gDNA.

Recruitment covered roughly 24 US areas and drew participants whose ages spanned about 18 to 95 years. V was shortened by 5 bases and J by 3 bases, with 19 bases between the two germline ends. CDR1 is KGHSH and CDR2 is LQKENI in the germline V gene. The CDR3 contains 16 residues. Source study methods: Reference gene primer amplification in the assay estimated nucleated cell counts. Sequencing was performed with immunoSEQ multiplex PCR; in TCRdb, only in-frame clones are kept and a portion is missing. V, J and clone size derive from that table, while D and trimming were established from the DNA sequence. The sample shows some 400,000 clones, 85% to 90% of them seen only once.

Sample: PBMCs or T cells enriched from blood (not recorded which). V gene TRBV18 combines with J gene TRBJ1-1; tentatively, D is TRBD1 (6 bases). This sequence originates from a man younger than 45 who had recovered from COVID-19. As DNA, the CDR3 is TGTGCCAGCTCATCGCTGGGCCGAGGGGGGGACACTGAAGCTTTCTTT. This codes for CASSSLGRGGDTEAFF.